These 26 T cell receptor beta chains were all obtained from the same sample, sequenced in a study of blood T cell repertoires in COVID-19. Generated by immunoSEQ multiplex PCR, the TCRdb table keeps only in-frame clones and is missing some. The data hold under 150,000 clones, with approximately 92% observed a single time. Sequenced sample: peripheral blood. Receptors were obtained from a woman aged 55-75 years with active COVID-19.

The chain links TRBV19 to TRBJ2-7; 10 bases align to TRBD2. V dropped 6 bases and J dropped 3; count of bases not matched to a gene: 5. Germline assignment: CDR1 LNHDA and CDR2 SQIVND (reference sequence). The CDR3 sequence is 14 residues long. The CDR3 DNA follows: TGTGCCAGTAGCCCAGGACTAGCGGTCTACGAGCAGTACTTC. Translation: CASSPGLAVYEQYF. Filled out from reference TRBV19 and TRBJ2-7, the complete variable domain reads DGGITQSPKYLFRKEGQNVTLSCEQNLNHDAMYWYRQDPGQGLRLIYYSQIVNDFQKGDIAEGYSVSREKKESFPLTVTSAQKNPTAFYLCASSPGLAVYEQYFGPGTRLTVT.

This chain uses TRBV6-5 with TRBJ2-1; possibly TRBD1 for D (6 bases). V lost 1 base and J lost 5, with 15 bases in between. The CDR3 has 16 amino acids. Per the germline V gene, CDR1 is MNHEY and CDR2 is SVGAGI. CDR3 sequence: CASSYLTGYGDNEQFF. The CDR3 DNA sequence: TGTGCCAGCAGTTACTTAACAGGGTACGGGGACAATGAGCAGTTCTTC.

The rearrangement uses TRBV28 and TRBJ1-5; 8 nucleotides line up with TRBD1. The ends lost 4 bases at V and 4 bases at J; junction bases unmatched: 9. The CDR3 length is 16 residues. CDR1 is MDHEN and CDR2 is SYDVKM in the germline V gene. CDR3 residues: CASSSFDRGRNQPQHF. In DNA form, the CDR3 reads TGTGCCAGCAGTTCCTTCGACAGGGGTCGTAATCAGCCCCAGCATTTT.

The rearrangement links TRBV28 to TRBJ2-3, with 10 bases matching TRBD2. The CDR3 length is 20 residues. Germline assignment: CDR1 MDHEN and CDR2 SYDVKM. The J segment lost 2 bases and the V segment lost 2 bases, leaving 16 bases of the junction unmatched. Here the CDR3 reads CASSLGENPGTSVITDTQYF. The CDR3 region has the DNA TGTGCCAGCAGTTTAGGCGAGAACCCCGGGACTAGCGTAATCACAGATACGCAGTATTTT.

The chain links TRBV6-1 to TRBJ1-5; no clear D gene. V was shortened by 1 base and J by 7 bases, with 14 bases between the two germline ends. The CDR3 totals 15 residues. CDR1 is MNHNS, CDR2 SASEGT, per germline. The CDR3 loop is CASSEGGEIGQPQHF. CDR3 DNA sequence: TGTGCCAGCAGTGAAGGAGGAGAGATCGGGCAGCCCCAGCATTTT.

The genes are TRBV19 and TRBJ2-1; 8 nucleotides line up with TRBD1. Per germline, CDR1 LNHDA and CDR2 SQIVND (reference sequence). This CDR3 has 16 residues. J lost 7 bases, V lost 6 bases, and 14 bases had no gene match. The CDR3, as DNA: TGTGCCAGTAGATCTACCGGGACAGGCGAGAGGAATGAGCAGTTCTTC. The encoded protein is CASRSTGTGERNEQFF.

The genes are TRBV27 and TRBJ1-6, with D uncertain. Per germline, CDR1 MNHEY and CDR2 SMNVEV (reference sequence). V shed 2 bases and J shed 8 bases, with 10 bases lying between them. The CDR3 is made up of 14 amino acids. The CDR3 DNA follows: TGTGCCAGCAGTTTACGCAGGAATGATTCACCCCTCCACTTT. Its translation: CASSLRRNDSPLHF.

This rearrangement joins TRBV28 to TRBJ1-5; TRBD1 agrees at 7 bases. CDR1 MDHEN and CDR2 SYDVKM come from the germline V gene. This CDR3 comprises 16 residues. V was pared by 7 bases and J by 0 bases, with 9 bases of the junction left unmatched. This CDR3 is CASTLISGGSNQPQHF. The CDR3 DNA sequence: TGTGCCAGCACCCTCATCTCAGGGGGTAGCAATCAGCCCCAGCATTTT.

This sequence joins TRBV6-2 or TRBV6-3 and TRBJ1-5; D gene ambiguous. The germline gives CDR1 MNHEY, CDR2 SVGEGT. V shed 2 bases and J shed 2 bases, with 7 bases lying between them. The CDR3 runs 14 residues. Here the CDR3 DNA reads TGTGCCAGCAGTTACGGACTGGGCAATCAGCCCCAGCATTTT. Its protein product is CASSYGLGNQPQHF.

This chain connects TRBV18 to TRBJ1-4; D call uncertain. Trimming left V 4 bases short and J 0 bases short, with 12 bases between. Germline loops: CDR1 KGHSH, CDR2 LQKENI. This CDR3 has 16 amino acids. The CDR3 DNA reads TGTGCCAGCTCACTCTATACCGGGACAACTAATGAAAAACTGTTTTTT. Translation: CASSLYTGTTNEKLFF.

V gene TRBV2 combines with J gene TRBJ2-2; 9 bases line up with TRBD2. Germline values: CDR1 SNHLY, CDR2 FYNNEI. This CDR3 is built from 15 residues. J lost 3 bases, V lost 6 bases, and 5 bases had no gene match. As DNA, the CDR3 is TGTGCCAGCAGGGCGACTAGCGGAGACACCGGGGAGCTGTTTTTT. This sequence encodes CASRATSGDTGELFF.

This clone was detected once. The V call is TRBV5-1, the J call TRBJ2-7; 12 bases map to TRBD2. This CDR3 has 15 residues. V lost 4 bases, J lost 2 bases, and 4 bases stayed unmatched. Germline assignment: CDR1 SGHRS and CDR2 YFSETQ. The CDR3 spells CASSDWTSGTYEQYF. The CDR3 DNA follows: TGCGCCAGCAGCGATTGGACTAGCGGGACCTACGAGCAGTACTTC.

The chain recombines TRBV3-1 (or the pseudogene TRBV3-2) with TRBJ2-7, with 7 bases that match TRBD2. V dropped 4 bases and J dropped 5; count of bases not matched to a gene: 5. Looked up from germline, CDR1 is LGHDT and CDR2 is YNNKEL (reference sequence). This CDR3 spans 13 amino acids. The CDR3 DNA is TGTGCCAGCAGCCGGGGAGGGCGCCACGAGCAGTACTTC. Translated: CASSRGGRHEQYF.

This chain uses TRBV10-3 with TRBJ2-7, with TRBD1 as a possible D gene (5 bases). The CDR3 loop spans 13 amino acids. Germline lookup yields CDR1 ENHRY and CDR2 SYGVKD. V was clipped by 10 bases and J by 6 bases, with 19 bases between them. The DNA for the CDR3 is TGTGCCACCGCCACAGTTGCCCAGGGCGAGCAGTACTTC. It is translated as CATATVAQGEQYF.

The J gene is TRBJ2-7, the V gene TRBV28, with 7 bases lining up with TRBD2. Germline loops: CDR1 MDHEN, CDR2 SYDVKM. The CDR3 sequence is 15 residues long. Trimming cost V 2 bases and J 2 bases; bases outside gene matches: 6. CDR3 coding DNA: TGTGCCAGCAGTTTACTAGCGGTTATCACCTACGAGCAGTACTTC. Protein product: CASSLLAVITYEQYF.

The rearrangement links TRBV9 to TRBJ2-3; 9 bases are shared with TRBD2. The germline CDR1 and CDR2 sequences are SGDLS and YYNGEE. V trimming: 0 bases; J trimming: 3 bases; junction bases outside the gene matches: 5. The CDR3 contains 16 residues. Here the CDR3 DNA reads TGTGCCAGCAGCGTAGTGGCTAGCGGGATTACAGATACGCAGTATTTT. Amino acid sequence: CASSVVASGITDTQYF.

As DNA, the CDR3 is TGTGCCAGCAGTTTCGGCGGGAGGGCACGTGAGCAGTTCTTC. It is translated as CASSFGGRAREQFF. The chain carries TRBV28 and TRBJ2-1; 9 bases fit TRBD2. This CDR3 comprises 14 residues. Unmatched junction bases numbered 6, after V lost 3 bases and J lost 9 bases. Germline V gives CDR1 MDHEN, CDR2 SYDVKM.

The rearrangement joins TRBV2 to TRBJ1-4, with a possible D match to TRBD1 (5 bases). Per germline, CDR1 SNHLY and CDR2 FYNNEI. The ends were cut back, 7 bases at V and 3 bases at J, with 18 bases in the middle. The CDR3 sequence is 16 residues long. Here the CDR3 reads CASIRRQGPSNEKLFF. CDR3 nucleotides: TGTGCCAGCATCCGTCGCCAGGGTCCTTCTAATGAAAAACTGTTTTTT.

The chain carries TRBV3-1 (or the pseudogene TRBV3-2) and TRBJ2-7; a weak D match, TRBD1 (5 bases). The CDR3 totals 16 residues. Germline CDR1 reads LGHDT; CDR2 reads YNNKEL (reference sequence). V was pared by 4 bases and J by 2 bases, with 18 bases between. As DNA, the CDR3 is TGTGCCAGCAGCCCGACTGGTAGCAGGGCCACCTACGAGCAGTACTTC. It translates to CASSPTGSRATYEQYF.

In its sample, this clone was seen a few times. The chain combines TRBV9 with TRBJ1-5, with 7 bases lining up with TRBD1. The CDR3 has 14 amino acids. Germline CDR1 reads SGDLS; CDR2 reads YYNGEE. Trimming took 1 base from V and 6 from J; bases not matched to a gene: 4. The CDR3 region has the DNA TGTGCCAGCAGCGTATCGCAGGGGGGTCAGCCCCAGCATTTT. Translation gives CASSVSQGGQPQHF.

V and J are TRBV7-2 and TRBJ1-5, with 7 bases matching TRBD1. The CDR3 runs 13 residues. The ends lost 3 bases at V and 9 bases at J; junction bases unmatched: 5. Germline CDR1 SGHTA, CDR2 FQGNSA. The CDR3 region is CASSLDRGPPQHF. CDR3 sequence (DNA): TGTGCCAGCAGCTTGGATAGGGGGCCGCCCCAGCATTTT.

The chain links TRBV7-9 to TRBJ2-1; 10 nucleotides agree with TRBD1. The V gene end was trimmed by 3 bases and the J gene end by 6 bases; junction bases not matched to a gene: 2. Germline V gives CDR1 SEHNR, CDR2 FQNEAQ (reference sequence). CDR3 length equals 14 residues. The CDR3 sequence: CASSLDRGANEQFF. The CDR3 nucleotides are TGTGCCAGCAGCTTGGACAGGGGGGCCAATGAGCAGTTCTTC.

CDR3 in DNA: TGTGCCAGCAGCTTCGAGGGTTCTAGCACAGATACGCAGTATTTT. Translating it yields CASSFEGSSTDTQYF. The chain recombines TRBV6-5 with TRBJ2-3; D is possibly TRBD2 (5 bases). Germline CDR1 and CDR2: MNHEY and SVGAGI. The CDR3 length is 15 residues. V gave up 6 bases and J gave up 0 bases, with 13 bases separating them.

The chain recombines TRBV28 with TRBJ2-1; 7 bases map to TRBD1. Germline CDR1 MDHEN, CDR2 SYDVKM. Trimming removed 4 bases from V and 1 base from J; junction bases left unmatched: 7. The length of the CDR3 is 16 residues. Here the CDR3 reads CASSSRQGSSYNEQFF. The CDR3 nucleotides read TGTGCCAGCAGTTCGCGACAGGGCTCGTCCTACAATGAGCAGTTCTTC. The variable domain in full, completed from reference TRBV28 and TRBJ2-1, reads DVKVTQSSRYLVKRTGEKVFLECVQDMDHENMFWYRQDPGLGLRLIYFSYDVKMKEKGDIPEGYSVSREKKERFSLILESASTNQTSMYLCASSSRQGSSYNEQFFGPGTRLTVL.

The chain employs TRBV3-1 (or the pseudogene TRBV3-2) and TRBJ1-3; 7 bases fit TRBD1. Trimming at V came to 3 bases and at J to 0 bases, leaving 8 bases not matched to a gene. Looked up from germline, CDR1 is LGHDT and CDR2 is YNNKEL (reference sequence). This CDR3 contains 17 residues. This CDR3 is CASSHADRLHSGNTIYF. As DNA, the CDR3 is TGTGCCAGCAGCCATGCGGACAGGCTCCACTCTGGAAACACCATATATTTT.

The chain has TRBV7-2 and TRBJ2-7; 9 positions match TRBD2. The CDR3 is made up of 14 amino acids. CDR1 is SGHTA and CDR2 is FQGNSA in the germline V gene. V gave up 1 base and J gave up 2 bases; unmatched junction bases: 0. The CDR3 is CASSLGGRAYEQYF. The DNA of the CDR3 is TGTGCCAGCAGCTTAGGCGGGAGGGCCTACGAGCAGTACTTC.